The rows below give T cell receptor beta chains drawn from one sample of a study of identical twins. TCRdb fed the 5' RACE reads into MiXCR, producing one record per CDR3 protein. Among roughly 480,000 distinct CDR3 sequences listed, more than 20% were seen once. These data also featured in a second study, about T cells expressing NK-cell markers.

The sequenced material came from CD4+ T cells sorted from blood. These receptors were collected from a young woman in good health. CDR3s include the opening cysteine and the closing phenylalanine or tryptophan. The D gene is left open where the match is weak. Clone size is shown for a subset of rows, as once, few, many or a class of expanded clone.

D gene: -
clone size: few
V gene: TRBV3-1
CDR3 length: 15
J gene: TRBJ1-2
CDR3 DNA: TGTGCCAGCAGCCAAGATCCCGGATCTAACTATGGCTACACCTTC
CDR3 protein: CASSQDPGSNYGYTF

D gene: TRBD2
clone size: -
V gene: TRBV11-2
CDR3 length: 18
J gene: TRBJ2-1
CDR3 DNA: TGTGCCAGCAGCTTAGGGGGGACTAGCGGGGGGGCCTACAATGAGCAGTTCTTC
CDR3 protein: CASSLGGTSGGAYNEQFF

D gene: -
clone size: -
V gene: TRBV12-3/TRBV12-4
CDR3 length: 16
J gene: TRBJ2-1
CDR3 DNA: TGTGCCAGCGGAAGATTTTCCGCGGGGTCCTACAATGAGCAGTTCTTC
CDR3 protein: CASGRFSAGSYNEQFF

D gene: -
clone size: -
V gene: TRBV7-8
CDR3 length: 16
J gene: TRBJ2-5
CDR3 DNA: TGTGCCAGCAGCTTAGTGAGTGACAGGACCCAAGAGACCCAGTACTTC
CDR3 protein: CASSLVSDRTQETQYF

D gene: -
clone size: -
V gene: TRBV9
CDR3 length: 14
J gene: TRBJ2-7
CDR3 DNA: TGTGCCAGCAGCCTAAGGGGGGGTAACTACGAGCAGTACTTC
CDR3 protein: CASSLRGGNYEQYF

D gene: TRBD1
clone size: few
V gene: TRBV5-1
CDR3 length: 13
J gene: TRBJ1-4
CDR3 DNA: TGCGCCAGCAGCCGACAGGGGGATGAAAAACTGTTTTTT
CDR3 protein: CASSRQGDEKLFF

D gene: -
clone size: few
V gene: TRBV14
CDR3 length: 12
J gene: TRBJ2-3
CDR3 DNA: TGTGCCAGCAGCCAAGTTTCAGATACGCAGTATTTT
CDR3 protein: CASSQVSDTQYF

D gene: -
clone size: -
V gene: TRBV2
CDR3 length: 14
J gene: TRBJ2-1
CDR3 DNA: TGTGCCAGCACTGGTCTAGCGCCATACAATGAGCAGTTCTTC
CDR3 protein: CASTGLAPYNEQFF

D gene: -
clone size: -
V gene: TRBV6-2/TRBV6-3
CDR3 length: 14
J gene: TRBJ1-5
CDR3 DNA: TGTGCCAGCAGTTACTCCCCGGGTGTACCTGGCCAGCATTTT
CDR3 protein: CASSYSPGVPGQHF

D gene: TRBD2
clone size: few
V gene: TRBV15
CDR3 length: 16
J gene: TRBJ2-7
CDR3 DNA: TGTGCCACCAGCAGAGACGGGAGGGCCAATTTCTACGAGCAGTACTTC
CDR3 protein: CATSRDGRANFYEQYF

D gene: TRBD2
clone size: few
V gene: TRBV20-1
CDR3 length: 16
J gene: TRBJ2-5
CDR3 DNA: TGCAGTGCCCTCGGGGGGCGGGAGGTCCCTCCAGACACCCAGTACTTC
CDR3 protein: CSALGGREVPPDTQYF

D gene: -
clone size: many
V gene: TRBV29-1
CDR3 length: 14
J gene: TRBJ2-6
CDR3 DNA: TGCAGCGTGGAAGGGGGTACGGGGGCCAACGTCCTGACTTTC
CDR3 protein: CSVEGGTGANVLTF

D gene: -
clone size: few
V gene: TRBV18
CDR3 length: 14
J gene: TRBJ1-1
CDR3 DNA: TGTGCCAGCTCACTTCAATTCGTGGTCACTGAAGCTTTCTTT
CDR3 protein: CASSLQFVVTEAFF

D gene: TRBD1
clone size: -
V gene: TRBV20-1
CDR3 length: 14
J gene: TRBJ1-1
CDR3 DNA: TGCAGTGCTACGACAGGGGGCTTGAACACTGAAGCTTTCTTT
CDR3 protein: CSATTGGLNTEAFF

D gene: -
clone size: -
V gene: TRBV3-1
CDR3 length: 13
J gene: TRBJ2-3
CDR3 DNA: TGTGCCAGCAGCCAGAAGGGGACAGATACGCAGTATTTT
CDR3 protein: CASSQKGTDTQYF

D gene: TRBD1
clone size: -
V gene: TRBV15
CDR3 length: 16
J gene: TRBJ1-2
CDR3 DNA: TGTGCCACCAGCAGAGTGGGACAGGGAGTTTCGGGTGGCTACACCTTC
CDR3 protein: CATSRVGQGVSGGYTF

D gene: TRBD2
clone size: -
V gene: TRBV10-3
CDR3 length: 13
J gene: TRBJ2-1
CDR3 DNA: TGTGCCATCAGAGCGGGACTAGCGAATGAGCAGTTCTTC
CDR3 protein: CAIRAGLANEQFF

D gene: -
clone size: -
V gene: TRBV20-1
CDR3 length: 13
J gene: TRBJ1-2
CDR3 DNA: TGCAGTGCTAGAGATGCCCGGGCTTATGGCTACACCTTC
CDR3 protein: CSARDARAYGYTF

D gene: -
clone size: -
V gene: TRBV12-3/TRBV12-4
CDR3 length: 13
J gene: TRBJ2-3
CDR3 DNA: TGTGCCAGCAGACGATCTAGCACAGATACGCAGTATTTT
CDR3 protein: CASRRSSTDTQYF

D gene: -
clone size: many
V gene: TRBV18
CDR3 length: 13
J gene: TRBJ1-1
CDR3 DNA: TGTGCCAGCTCTAATACAGGGAACACTGAAGCTTTCTTT
CDR3 protein: CASSNTGNTEAFF

D gene: -
clone size: once
V gene: TRBV2
CDR3 length: 13
J gene: TRBJ2-7
CDR3 DNA: TGTGCCAGCAAAAGGGACACCTCCTACGAGCAGTACTTC
CDR3 protein: CASKRDTSYEQYF

D gene: -
clone size: -
V gene: TRBV10-3
CDR3 length: 13
J gene: TRBJ1-5
CDR3 DNA: TGTGCCATCAGTGATAATCGAAATCAGCCCCAGCATTTT
CDR3 protein: CAISDNRNQPQHF

D gene: TRBD2
clone size: few
V gene: TRBV4-3
CDR3 length: 17
J gene: TRBJ2-3
CDR3 DNA: TGCGCCAGCAGCCAGGATGGACTAGCGGGAGGGGTTTTTACGCAGTATTTT
CDR3 protein: CASSQDGLAGGVFTQYF

D gene: -
clone size: few
V gene: TRBV2
CDR3 length: 12
J gene: TRBJ1-2
CDR3 DNA: TGTGCCAGCGGCTCGGGGTACTATGGCTACACCTTC
CDR3 protein: CASGSGYYGYTF

D gene: -
clone size: few
V gene: TRBV2
CDR3 length: 14
J gene: TRBJ2-7
CDR3 DNA: TGTGCCAGCAGTGAAACTATCCGCTTTTTGGTGCAGTACTTC
CDR3 protein: CASSETIRFLVQYF

D gene: -
clone size: few
V gene: TRBV20-1
CDR3 length: 14
J gene: TRBJ2-7
CDR3 DNA: TGCAGTGCTAGTGCCCCGCTAGCTGTGTACGAGCAGTACTTC
CDR3 protein: CSASAPLAVYEQYF

D gene: -
clone size: few
V gene: TRBV5-1
CDR3 length: 14
J gene: TRBJ2-3
CDR3 DNA: TGCGCCAGCAGCTTGGAGGCTAGGTCGGATACGCAGTATTTT
CDR3 protein: CASSLEARSDTQYF

D gene: TRBD1
clone size: -
V gene: TRBV5-1
CDR3 length: 13
J gene: TRBJ2-5
CDR3 DNA: TGCGCCAGCAGCCCGGGACAGTCGGAGACCCAGTACTTC
CDR3 protein: CASSPGQSETQYF

D gene: TRBD2
clone size: few
V gene: TRBV20-1
CDR3 length: 15
J gene: TRBJ2-3
CDR3 DNA: TGCAGTCCCAACGGACTAGCGGGGGACACAGATACGCAGTATTTT
CDR3 protein: CSPNGLAGDTDTQYF

D gene: -
clone size: few
V gene: TRBV9
CDR3 length: 15
J gene: TRBJ2-5
CDR3 DNA: TGTGCCAGCAGCCCGACGACTACAACCCGAGAGACCCAGTACTTC
CDR3 protein: CASSPTTTTRETQYF

D gene: TRBD2
clone size: -
V gene: TRBV20-1
CDR3 length: 14
J gene: TRBJ2-5
CDR3 DNA: TGCAGGAGCCCAGGGACTAGCGGGTATGAGACCCAGTACTTC
CDR3 protein: CRSPGTSGYETQYF

D gene: TRBD2
clone size: -
V gene: TRBV2
CDR3 length: 14
J gene: TRBJ2-5
CDR3 DNA: TGTGCCAGCAAGGGGCTAGCGGTGGGAGAGACCCAGTACTTC
CDR3 protein: CASKGLAVGETQYF

D gene: -
clone size: -
V gene: TRBV10-3
CDR3 length: 13
J gene: TRBJ2-6
CDR3 DNA: TGTGCCATCAGGGTCTCTGGGGCCAACGTCCTGACTTTC
CDR3 protein: CAIRVSGANVLTF

D gene: TRBD2
clone size: -
V gene: TRBV5-1
CDR3 length: 17
J gene: TRBJ2-6
CDR3 DNA: TGCGCCAGCAGCCCCTATTCTGGGGGGGTGGAGGCCAACGTCCTGACTTTC
CDR3 protein: CASSPYSGGVEANVLTF

D gene: -
clone size: many
V gene: TRBV12-3/TRBV12-4
CDR3 length: 13
J gene: TRBJ1-1
CDR3 DNA: TGCGCCAGCAGCTTCCAGGGGAACACTGAAGCTTTCTTT
CDR3 protein: CASSFQGNTEAFF

D gene: -
clone size: -
V gene: TRBV30
CDR3 length: 10
J gene: TRBJ2-5
CDR3 DNA: TGTGCCCGGGGTGGGGAGACCCAGTACTTC
CDR3 protein: CARGGETQYF

D gene: TRBD2
clone size: few
V gene: TRBV7-2
CDR3 length: 16
J gene: TRBJ2-3
CDR3 DNA: TGTGCCAGCAGCTTATCGACTAGCGGGGGCACAGATACGCAGTATTTT
CDR3 protein: CASSLSTSGGTDTQYF

D gene: -
clone size: few
V gene: TRBV5-1
CDR3 length: 15
J gene: TRBJ1-5
CDR3 DNA: TGCGCCAGCAGCCTGGGGACGGTGAATGGTCAGCCCCAGCATTTT
CDR3 protein: CASSLGTVNGQPQHF

D gene: -
clone size: few
V gene: TRBV29-1
CDR3 length: 12
J gene: TRBJ2-5
CDR3 DNA: TGCAGCGTTGAGCAGGGGTTCGAGACCCAGTACTTC
CDR3 protein: CSVEQGFETQYF

D gene: -
clone size: -
V gene: TRBV6-2/TRBV6-3
CDR3 length: 14
J gene: TRBJ2-7
CDR3 DNA: TGTGCCAGCAGCCCTCTCGTCGCAGGTCTCGAGCAGTACTTC
CDR3 protein: CASSPLVAGLEQYF

D gene: -
clone size: few
V gene: TRBV3-1
CDR3 length: 18
J gene: TRBJ2-5
CDR3 DNA: TGTGCCAGCAGCCAAAGGGGGTATAAGGGGTCACCTCAAGAGACCCAGTACTTC
CDR3 protein: CASSQRGYKGSPQETQYF

D gene: TRBD1
clone size: -
V gene: TRBV19
CDR3 length: 16
J gene: TRBJ2-2
CDR3 DNA: TGTGCCAGTAGTTCGGGACAGGGACCCTCGTCCGGGGAGCTGTTTTTT
CDR3 protein: CASSSGQGPSSGELFF